This T cell receptor (beta chain) emerged from a study of post-analysis software for immune sequencing data. Study details: The patients showed relapsing-remitting, secondary progressive and progressive-relapsing multiple sclerosis courses.

The authors incorporated unique molecular identifiers into the TCR beta cDNA libraries. One entry per CDR3 protein results from TCRdb running MiXCR on the PCR reads. Of 650,000 to 850,000 distinct CDR3 sequences listed, about half are singletons. Study-level findings and limits: Significantly lower normalized Chao1 diversity was found in patients with multiple sclerosis relative to controls.

Worth noting for this clonotype: No antigen is known for it.

Sequenced sample: blood. This TCR came from a girl aged 10-17 years with multiple sclerosis.

In DNA, the CDR3 is TGTGCCAGCAGCCCTCGGGACGCAAATTCACCCCTCCACTTT. It is translated as CASSPRDANSPLHF. The J gene is TRBJ1-6, the V gene TRBV7-2; possibly TRBD1 for D (5 bases). Trimming removed 5 bases from V and 7 bases from J, with 12 bases in between. This CDR3 has 14 residues. In germline, CDR1 is SGHTA, CDR2 FQGNSA.